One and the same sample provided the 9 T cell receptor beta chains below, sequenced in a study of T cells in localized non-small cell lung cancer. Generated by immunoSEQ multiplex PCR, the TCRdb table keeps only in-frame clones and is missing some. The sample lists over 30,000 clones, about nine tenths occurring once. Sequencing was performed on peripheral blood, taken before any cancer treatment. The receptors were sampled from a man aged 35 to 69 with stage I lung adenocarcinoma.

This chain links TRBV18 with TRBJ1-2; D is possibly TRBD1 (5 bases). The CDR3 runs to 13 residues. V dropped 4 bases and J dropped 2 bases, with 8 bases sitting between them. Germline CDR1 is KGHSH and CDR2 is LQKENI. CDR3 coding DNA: TGTGCCAGCTCACAACAGGAAAACTATGGCTACACCTTC. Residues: CASSQQENYGYTF. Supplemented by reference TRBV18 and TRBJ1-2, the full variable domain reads NAGVMQNPRHLVRRRGQEARLRCSPMKGHSHVYWYRQLPEEGLKFMVYLQKENIIDESGMPKERFSAEFPKEGPSILRIQQVVRGDSAAYFCASSQQENYGYTFGSGTRLTVV.

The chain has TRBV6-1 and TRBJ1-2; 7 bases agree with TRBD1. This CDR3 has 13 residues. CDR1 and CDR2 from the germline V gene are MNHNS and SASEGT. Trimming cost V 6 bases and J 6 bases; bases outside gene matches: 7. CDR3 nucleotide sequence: TGTGCCAGCAGATCGGGACAGCTTAATGGCTACACCTTC. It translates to CASRSGQLNGYTF.

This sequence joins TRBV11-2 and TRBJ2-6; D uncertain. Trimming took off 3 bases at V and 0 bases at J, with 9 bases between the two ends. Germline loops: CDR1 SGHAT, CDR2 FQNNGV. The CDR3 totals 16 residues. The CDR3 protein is CASSFLGLSGANVLTF. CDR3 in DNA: TGTGCCAGCAGCTTCTTAGGGCTCTCTGGGGCCAACGTCCTGACTTTC.

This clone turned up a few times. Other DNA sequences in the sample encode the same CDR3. In nucleotides, the CDR3 is TGTGCCAGCAGCGTAGATGGGTATAGCAATCAGCCCCAGCATTTT. Encoded protein: CASSVDGYSNQPQHF. The V call is TRBV9, the J call TRBJ1-5; D remains ambiguous. This CDR3 has 15 amino acids. Trimming removed 0 bases from V and 0 bases from J, with 7 bases in between. Germline-derived CDR1 and CDR2 are SGDLS and YYNGEE.

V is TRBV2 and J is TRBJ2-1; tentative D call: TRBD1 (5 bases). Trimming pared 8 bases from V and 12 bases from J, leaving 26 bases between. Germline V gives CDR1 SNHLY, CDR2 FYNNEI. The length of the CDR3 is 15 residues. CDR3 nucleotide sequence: TGTGCCAGCGGCGCCGGGCAGGGAAATTTGCGAGGGCAGTTCTTC. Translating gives CASGAGQGNLRGQFF.

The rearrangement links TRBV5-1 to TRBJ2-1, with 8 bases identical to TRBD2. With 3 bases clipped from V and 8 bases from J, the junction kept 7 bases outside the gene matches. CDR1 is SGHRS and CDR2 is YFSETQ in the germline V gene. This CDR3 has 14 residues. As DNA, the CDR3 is TGCGCCAGCAGCTGGCGGGGGGCGGAACATGAGCAGTTCTTC. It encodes CASSWRGAEHEQFF.

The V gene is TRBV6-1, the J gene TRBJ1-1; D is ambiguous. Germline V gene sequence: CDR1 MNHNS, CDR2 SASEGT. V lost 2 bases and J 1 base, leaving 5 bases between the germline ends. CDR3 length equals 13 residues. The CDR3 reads CASSESQNTEAFF. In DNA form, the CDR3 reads TGTGCCAGCAGTGAATCACAGAACACTGAAGCTTTCTTT.

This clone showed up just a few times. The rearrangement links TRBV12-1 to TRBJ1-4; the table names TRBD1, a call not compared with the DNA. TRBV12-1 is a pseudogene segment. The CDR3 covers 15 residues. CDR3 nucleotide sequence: TGTGCCGGTAGACAATTCAGGGCAACTAATGAAAAACTGTTTTTT. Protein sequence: CAGRQFRATNEKLFF.

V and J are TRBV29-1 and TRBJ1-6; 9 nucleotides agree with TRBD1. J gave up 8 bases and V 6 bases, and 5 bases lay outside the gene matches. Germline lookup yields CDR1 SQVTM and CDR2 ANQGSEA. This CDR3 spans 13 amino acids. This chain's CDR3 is CSVRDREYSPLHF. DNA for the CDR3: TGCAGCGTCCGGGACAGGGAATATTCACCCCTCCACTTT.